This T cell receptor (beta chain) was obtained from a study of blood T cell repertoires in COVID-19. Sequencing used immunoSEQ multiplex PCR; TCRdb keeps in-frame clones, though not all of them. This sample has around 130,000 clones, with 84% found just once. The CDR3 length is 12 residues. Trimming shortened V by 4 bases and J by 7 bases, and 8 bases separated the two germline ends. From germline, CDR1 is SEHNR and CDR2 FQNEAQ (reference sequence). Sequencing was done on a sample of peripheral blood. This TCR derives from a woman aged 55-70 years with acute or convalescent COVID-19. This chain uses TRBV7-9 with TRBJ2-1; TRBD1 might be the D (6 bases). The CDR3 nucleotides read TGTGCCAGCAGCTCGGACAGAAATGAGCAGTTCTTC. It translates to CASSSDRNEQFF.